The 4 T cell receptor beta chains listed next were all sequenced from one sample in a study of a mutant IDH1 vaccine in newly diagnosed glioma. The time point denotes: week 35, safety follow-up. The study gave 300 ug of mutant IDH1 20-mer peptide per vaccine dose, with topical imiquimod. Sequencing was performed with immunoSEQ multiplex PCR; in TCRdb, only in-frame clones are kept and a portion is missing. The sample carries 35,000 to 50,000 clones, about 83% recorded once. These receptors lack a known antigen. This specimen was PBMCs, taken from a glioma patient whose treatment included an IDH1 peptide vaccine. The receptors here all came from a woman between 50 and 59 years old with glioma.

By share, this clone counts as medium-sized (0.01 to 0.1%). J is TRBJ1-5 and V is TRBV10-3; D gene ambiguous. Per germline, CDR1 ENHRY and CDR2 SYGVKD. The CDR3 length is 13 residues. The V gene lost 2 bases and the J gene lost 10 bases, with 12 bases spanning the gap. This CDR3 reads CAISEGGLTPQHF. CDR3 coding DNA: TGTGCCATCAGTGAGGGCGGCCTTACTCCCCAGCATTTT.

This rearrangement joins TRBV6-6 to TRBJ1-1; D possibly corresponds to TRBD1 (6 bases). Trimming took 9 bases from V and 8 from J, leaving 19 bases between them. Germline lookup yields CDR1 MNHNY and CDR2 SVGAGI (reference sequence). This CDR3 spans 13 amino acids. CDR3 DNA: TGTGCCAGTAAGATGACAGGAGACTACGAAGCTTTCTTT. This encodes CASKMTGDYEAFF.

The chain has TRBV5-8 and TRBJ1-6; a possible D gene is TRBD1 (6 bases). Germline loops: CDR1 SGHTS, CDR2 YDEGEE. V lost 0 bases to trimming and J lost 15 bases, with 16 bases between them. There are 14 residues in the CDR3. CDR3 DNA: TGTGCCAGCAGCTTGGAGGGGTTAGGGGGTCGCCTCCACTTT. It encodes CASSLEGLGGRLHF.

The CDR3 DNA is TGTGCCTGGACCACACTCGGGACAGATGAAAAACTGTTTTTT. Translated: CAWTTLGTDEKLFF. This chain joins TRBV30 and TRBJ1-4; 7 bases map to TRBD1. Germline V lookup: CDR1 GTSNPN, CDR2 SVGIG (reference sequence). There are 14 residues in the CDR3. Trimming at V came to 4 bases and at J to 6 bases, leaving 8 bases not matched to a gene.